This T cell receptor (beta chain) was retrieved from a study of blood T cell repertoires in COVID-19 (dated by TCRdb to 2018 to 2020). For the wider study: Samples covering the acute and convalescent phases of COVID-19 were provided by collaborators in the United States, Italy and Spain. Deeply sampled blood TCRbeta repertoires from subjects exposed to, actively infected with, or recovered from COVID-19 were included in the dataset. Samples were obtained from the ongoing ImmuneRACE study (first 160 participants) and from roughly 1,300 subjects provided by 6 global collaborators. HLA class I and class II types, where available, came from metadata supplied by the sample provider rather than from assay-based typing. The repertoires were released in a freely available public database meant as a resource for research on the immune response to SARS-CoV-2. Nearly every sample came with metadata listing a de-identified subject ID, COVID-19 status, age in years and sex. The material from the prospective study consisted of cDNA or gDNA derived from T cells, B-cell-depleted T cells, or PBMCs. Summary of the overall study and its limitations: Clinical and demographic metadata were provided uncurated, with the amount varying by source and participant.

Each collaborating institution followed its own protocols to collect whole blood in K2EDTA tubes. Collaborator samples were shipped for TCRbeta analysis as frozen whole blood, isolated PBMCs, or DNA extracted from either sample type. About this clone itself: Its recognized antigen is unknown. There are no base qualities to consult, and no much larger clone falls within one base.

TCRbeta CDR3 regions were amplified from genomic DNA using the immunoSEQ Assay, a bias-controlled multiplex PCR. Per the authors' processing: Within the assay, amplification of reference gene primers was used to estimate how many nucleated cells each sample contained. To quantify the absolute abundance of each unique TCRbeta CDR3 rearrangement, sequence reads were collapsed and filtered. For each sample, productive Simpson clonality was calculated by taking the square root of Simpson's diversity index across productive rearrangements. Sourced from immuneACCESS, this table was stored by TCRdb with only in-frame sequences that have V and J called. A share of the clones is absent; for the studies checked, an unresolved V gene accounts for under half, and the remainder has no known explanation. Clone size and V and J calls were adopted from that table, with D and trimming inferred from the DNA. The sample data list more than 200,000 clones, and around four fifths of these were observed just once. Together, the top ten hold around 4% of the sample.

Reading the germline V gene gives CDR1 SQVTM and CDR2 ANQGSEA. Ends trimmed: V by 6 bases, J by 13 bases; bases unmatched to a gene: 5. The CDR3 starts with the cysteine, ends with the phenylalanine, and has 11 residues. The sequence is cut down to CDR3 DNA, 33 bases in frame from base 1. Source material: peripheral blood. The rearranged segments are TRBV29-1 and TRBJ2-3; 12 bases in between match TRBD2. The sequence derives from a man aged 60 to 75 with acute or convalescent COVID-19. The bases read TGCAGCGTGCCCCTAGCGGGGGGGAAGTATTTT. This is translated as CSVPLAGGKYF.